This T cell receptor beta chain was captured by sequencing in a study of blood T cell repertoires in COVID-19. Profiling relied on immunoSEQ multiplex PCR, and the TCRdb table lists in-frame clones only, not all of them. The sample includes 44,000 or so clones, roughly 90% seen only once; the top ten take around 8.5%. V was shortened by 1 base and J by 3 bases, with 6 bases between the two germline ends. The CDR3 spans 14 residues. Germline V gene sequence: CDR1 SGHTA, CDR2 FQGNSA. The material sequenced was peripheral blood. The chain uses TRBV7-2 and TRBJ2-2; the D is unclear. This clonotype was obtained from a human donor in a cohort sampled during active COVID-19. In nucleotides, the CDR3 is TGTGCCAGCAGCTTAGGACTTGACACCGGGGAGCTGTTTTTT. Translated, it gives CASSLGLDTGELFF.